The source of this TCR beta chain is a study of OX40 agonist ivuxolimab in advanced cancers. Remarks on this clone: Its antigen is unidentified.

The study, taken as a whole, reports: The study observed clonal expansion of CD4+ and CD8+ blood T cells by week 6 at 0.1 to 3.0 mg/kg.

The CDR3 is 15 amino acids. Germline CDR1 reads SGDLS; CDR2 reads YYNGEE. V lost 3 bases and J lost 9; bases outside the gene matches: 11. The table came from immunoSEQ multiplex PCR; TCRdb's copy has only in-frame clones and leaves some out. The top ten hold approximately 3.5% of the sample, which has approximately 66,000 clones, 80% to 85% seen once. This sample comprised CD4+ or CD8+ T cells sorted from blood, obtained in a trial of the OX40 agonist ivuxolimab. V is TRBV9 and J is TRBJ2-1; 8 nucleotides align to TRBD1. The receptor comes from an adult with an advanced solid tumor such as melanoma, head and neck, liver or kidney cancer. This chain's CDR3 is CASSASPGGSGEQFF. In DNA form, the CDR3 reads TGTGCCAGCAGCGCAAGCCCAGGGGGCTCGGGTGAGCAGTTCTTC.